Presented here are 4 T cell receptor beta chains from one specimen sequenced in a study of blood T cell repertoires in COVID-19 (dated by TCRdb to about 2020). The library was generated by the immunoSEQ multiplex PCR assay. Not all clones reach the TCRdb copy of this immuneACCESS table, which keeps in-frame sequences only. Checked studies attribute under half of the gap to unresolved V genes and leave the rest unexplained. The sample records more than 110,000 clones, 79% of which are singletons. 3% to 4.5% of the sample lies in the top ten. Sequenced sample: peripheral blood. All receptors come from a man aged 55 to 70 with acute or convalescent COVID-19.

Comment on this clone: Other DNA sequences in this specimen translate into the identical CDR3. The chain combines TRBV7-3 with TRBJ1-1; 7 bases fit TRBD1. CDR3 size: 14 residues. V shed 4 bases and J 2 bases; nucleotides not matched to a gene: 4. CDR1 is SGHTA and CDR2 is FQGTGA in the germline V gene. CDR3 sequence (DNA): TGTGCCAGCAGCTCTGGGACAGCAAACACTGAAGCTTTCTTT. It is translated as CASSSGTANTEAFF.

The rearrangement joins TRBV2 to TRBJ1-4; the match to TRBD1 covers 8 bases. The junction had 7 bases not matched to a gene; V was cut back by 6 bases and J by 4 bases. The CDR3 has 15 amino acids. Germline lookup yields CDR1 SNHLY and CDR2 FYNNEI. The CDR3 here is CASRAATGVNEKLFF. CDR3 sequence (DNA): TGTGCCAGCAGAGCTGCGACAGGGGTTAATGAAAAACTGTTTTTT.

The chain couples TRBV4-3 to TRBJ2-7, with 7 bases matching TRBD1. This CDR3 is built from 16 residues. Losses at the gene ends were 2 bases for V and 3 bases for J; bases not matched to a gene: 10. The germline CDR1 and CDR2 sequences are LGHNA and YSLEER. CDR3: CASSQSARDSFYEQYF. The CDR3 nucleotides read TGCGCCAGCAGCCAATCAGCCCGGGACAGTTTCTACGAGCAGTACTTC.

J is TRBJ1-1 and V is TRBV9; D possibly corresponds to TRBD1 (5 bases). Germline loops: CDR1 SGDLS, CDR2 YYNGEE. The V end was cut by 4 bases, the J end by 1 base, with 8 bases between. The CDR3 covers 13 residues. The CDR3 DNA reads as TGTGCCAGCAGCAGGACACAGAACACTGAAGCTTTCTTT. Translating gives CASSRTQNTEAFF. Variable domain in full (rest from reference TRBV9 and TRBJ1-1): DSGVTQTPKHLITATGQRVTLRCSPRSGDLSVYWYQQSLDQGLQFLIQYYNGEERAKGNILERFSAQQFPDLHSELNLSSLELGDSALYFCASSRTQNTEAFFGQGTRLTVV.